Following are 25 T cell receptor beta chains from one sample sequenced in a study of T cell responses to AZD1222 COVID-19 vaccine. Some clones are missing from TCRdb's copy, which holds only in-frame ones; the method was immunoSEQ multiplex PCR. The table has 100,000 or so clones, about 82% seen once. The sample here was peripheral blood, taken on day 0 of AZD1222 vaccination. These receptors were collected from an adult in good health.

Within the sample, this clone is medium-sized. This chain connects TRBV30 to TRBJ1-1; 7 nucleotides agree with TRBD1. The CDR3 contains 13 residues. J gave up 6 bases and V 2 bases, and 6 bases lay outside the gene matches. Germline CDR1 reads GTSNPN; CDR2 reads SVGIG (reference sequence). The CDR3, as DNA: TGTGCCTGGAGTAGGGGAGGGGGCGCTGAAGCTTTCTTT. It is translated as CAWSRGGGAEAFF.

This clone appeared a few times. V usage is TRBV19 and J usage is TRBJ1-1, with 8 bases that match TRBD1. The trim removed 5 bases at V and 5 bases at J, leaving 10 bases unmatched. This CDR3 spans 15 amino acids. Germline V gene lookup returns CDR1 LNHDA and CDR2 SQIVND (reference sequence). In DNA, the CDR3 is TGTGCCAGTAGTTCTGCAGGGGGCGGGCGTACTGAAGCTTTCTTT. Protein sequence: CASSSAGGGRTEAFF.

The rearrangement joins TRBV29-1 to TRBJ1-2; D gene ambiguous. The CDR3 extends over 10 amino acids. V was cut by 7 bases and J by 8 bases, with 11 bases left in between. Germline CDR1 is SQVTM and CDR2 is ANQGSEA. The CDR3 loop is CSARNGGYTF. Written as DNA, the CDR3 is TGCAGCGCCCGAAATGGGGGCTACACCTTC.

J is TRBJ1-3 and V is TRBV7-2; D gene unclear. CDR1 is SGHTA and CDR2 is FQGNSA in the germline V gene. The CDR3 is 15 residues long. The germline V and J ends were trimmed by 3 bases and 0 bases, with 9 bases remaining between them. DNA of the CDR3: TGTGCCAGCAGCTTGGTGAAGCTCTCTGGAAACACCATATATTTT. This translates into CASSLVKLSGNTIYF.

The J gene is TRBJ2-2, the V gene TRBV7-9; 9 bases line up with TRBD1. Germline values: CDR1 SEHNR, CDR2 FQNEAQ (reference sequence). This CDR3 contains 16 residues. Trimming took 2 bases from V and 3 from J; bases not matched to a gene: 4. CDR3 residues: CASSLPGQGYTGELFF. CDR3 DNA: TGTGCCAGCAGCTTACCGGGACAGGGTTACACCGGGGAGCTGTTTTTT.

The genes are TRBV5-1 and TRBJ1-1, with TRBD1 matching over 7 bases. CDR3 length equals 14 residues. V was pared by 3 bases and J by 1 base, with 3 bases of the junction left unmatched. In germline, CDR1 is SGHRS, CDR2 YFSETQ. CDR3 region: CASSWDSQNTEAFF. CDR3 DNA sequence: TGCGCCAGCAGCTGGGACAGCCAGAACACTGAAGCTTTCTTT.

The CDR3 is CASSNWRDHYEQYF. The CDR3 coding sequence is TGTGCCAGCAGCAACTGGCGGGACCACTACGAGCAGTACTTC. V is TRBV21-1 and J is TRBJ2-7; the D call of TRBD2 is as the table states it, not checked on the DNA. TRBV21-1 is flagged as a pseudogene. The CDR3 sequence is 14 residues long.

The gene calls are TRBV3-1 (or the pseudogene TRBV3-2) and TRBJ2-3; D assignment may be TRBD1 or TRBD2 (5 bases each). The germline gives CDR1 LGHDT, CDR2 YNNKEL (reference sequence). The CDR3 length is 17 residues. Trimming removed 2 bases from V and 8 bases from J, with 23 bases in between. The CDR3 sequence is CASSQITARDPWGTQYF. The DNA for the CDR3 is TGTGCCAGCAGCCAAATCACGGCCAGGGACCCCTGGGGTACGCAGTATTTT.

The CDR3 reads CASSQGRDSTNEKLFF. As DNA, the CDR3 is TGCGCCAGCAGCCAAGGTCGGGACTCTACTAATGAAAAACTGTTTTTT. The rearrangement uses TRBV4-1 and TRBJ1-4, with D possibly being TRBD1 (5 bases). Germline CDR1 reads MGHRA; CDR2 reads YSYEKL. This CDR3 has 16 residues. V lost 1 base and J lost 2, with 11 bases in between.

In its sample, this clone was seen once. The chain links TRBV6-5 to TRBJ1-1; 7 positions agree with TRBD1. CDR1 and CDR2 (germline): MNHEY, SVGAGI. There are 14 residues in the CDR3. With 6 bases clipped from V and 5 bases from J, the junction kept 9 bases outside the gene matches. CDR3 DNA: TGTGCCAGCAGACAATTGACAGGGAAGACTGAAGCTTTCTTT. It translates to CASRQLTGKTEAFF.

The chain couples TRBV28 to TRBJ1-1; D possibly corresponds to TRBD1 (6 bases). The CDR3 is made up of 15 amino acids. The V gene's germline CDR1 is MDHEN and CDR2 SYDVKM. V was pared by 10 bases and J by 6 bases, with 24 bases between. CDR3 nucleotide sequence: TGTGCCACCGTCGCCCTGGACAGACAAGGGGCTGAAGCTTTCTTT. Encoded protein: CATVALDRQGAEAFF.

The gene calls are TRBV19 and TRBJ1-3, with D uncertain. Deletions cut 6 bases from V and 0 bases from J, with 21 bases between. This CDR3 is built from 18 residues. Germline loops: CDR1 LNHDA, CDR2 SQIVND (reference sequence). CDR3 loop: CASSENGRVLSSGNTIYF. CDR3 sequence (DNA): TGTGCCAGTAGCGAGAACGGCAGAGTCTTAAGCTCTGGAAACACCATATATTTT.

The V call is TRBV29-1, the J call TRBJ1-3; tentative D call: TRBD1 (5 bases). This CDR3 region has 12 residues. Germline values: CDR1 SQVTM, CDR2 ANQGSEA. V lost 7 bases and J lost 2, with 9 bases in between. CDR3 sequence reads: CSAGGAGNTIYF. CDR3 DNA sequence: TGCAGCGCCGGGGGAGCTGGAAACACCATATATTTT.

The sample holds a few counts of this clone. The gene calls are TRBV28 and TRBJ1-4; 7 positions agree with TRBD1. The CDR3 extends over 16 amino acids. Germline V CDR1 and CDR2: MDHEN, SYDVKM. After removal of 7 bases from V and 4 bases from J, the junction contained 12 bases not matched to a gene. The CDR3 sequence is CASIPSRGLGNEKLFF. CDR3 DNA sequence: TGTGCCAGCATCCCCTCAAGGGGGCTGGGTAATGAAAAACTGTTTTTT.

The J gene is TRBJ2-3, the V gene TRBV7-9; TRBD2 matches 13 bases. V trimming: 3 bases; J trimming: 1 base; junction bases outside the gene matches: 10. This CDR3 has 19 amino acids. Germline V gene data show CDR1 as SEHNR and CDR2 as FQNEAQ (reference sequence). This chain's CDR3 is CASSFRLAGGRLGTDTQYF. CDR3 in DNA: TGTGCCAGCAGCTTCCGACTAGCGGGAGGTCGCTTAGGCACAGATACGCAGTATTTT.

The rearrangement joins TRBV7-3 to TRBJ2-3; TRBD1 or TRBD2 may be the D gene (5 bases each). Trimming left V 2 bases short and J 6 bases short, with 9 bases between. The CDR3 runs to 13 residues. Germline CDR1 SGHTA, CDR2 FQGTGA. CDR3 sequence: CASSLQGADTQYF. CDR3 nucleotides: TGTGCCAGCAGCTTACAGGGAGCTGATACGCAGTATTTT. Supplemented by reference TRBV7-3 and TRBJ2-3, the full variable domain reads GAGVSQTPSNKVTEKGKYVELRCDPISGHTALYWYRQSLGQGPEFLIYFQGTGAADDSGLPNDRFFAVRPEGSVSTLKIQRTERGDSAVYLCASSLQGADTQYFGPGTRLTVL.

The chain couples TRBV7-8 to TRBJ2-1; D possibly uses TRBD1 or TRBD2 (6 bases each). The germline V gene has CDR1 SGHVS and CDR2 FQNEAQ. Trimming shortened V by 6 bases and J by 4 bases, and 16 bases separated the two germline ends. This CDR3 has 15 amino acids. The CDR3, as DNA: TGTGCCAGCAGACATAGGGGGGTTCAGTACAATGAGCAGTTCTTC. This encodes CASRHRGVQYNEQFF.

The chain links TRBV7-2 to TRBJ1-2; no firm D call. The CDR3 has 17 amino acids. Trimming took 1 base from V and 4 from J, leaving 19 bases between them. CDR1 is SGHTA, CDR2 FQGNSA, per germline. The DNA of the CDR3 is TGTGCCAGCAGCTTAGGAGGAGGGTTACCTCCTCCCTATGGCTACACCTTC. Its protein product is CASSLGGGLPPPYGYTF.

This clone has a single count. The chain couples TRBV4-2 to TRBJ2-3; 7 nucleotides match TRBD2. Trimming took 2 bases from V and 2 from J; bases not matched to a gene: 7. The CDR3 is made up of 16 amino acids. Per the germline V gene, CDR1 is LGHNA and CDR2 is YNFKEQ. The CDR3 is CASSQPSGPITDTQYF. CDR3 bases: TGTGCCAGCAGCCAACCTAGCGGTCCCATCACAGATACGCAGTATTTT.

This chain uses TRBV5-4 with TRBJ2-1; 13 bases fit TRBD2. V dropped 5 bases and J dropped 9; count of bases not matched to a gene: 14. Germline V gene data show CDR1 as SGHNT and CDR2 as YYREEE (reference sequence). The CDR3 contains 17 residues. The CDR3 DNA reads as TGTGCCAGCAGTCGTAGGACTAGCGGGAGTTCATCCAGTGAGCAGTTCTTC. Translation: CASSRRTSGSSSSEQFF.

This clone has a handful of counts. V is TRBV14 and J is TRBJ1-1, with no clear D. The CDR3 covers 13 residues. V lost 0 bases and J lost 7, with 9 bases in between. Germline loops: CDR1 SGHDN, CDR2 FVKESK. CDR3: CASSQEEHLEAFF. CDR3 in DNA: TGTGCCAGCAGCCAAGAAGAACACCTTGAAGCTTTCTTT.

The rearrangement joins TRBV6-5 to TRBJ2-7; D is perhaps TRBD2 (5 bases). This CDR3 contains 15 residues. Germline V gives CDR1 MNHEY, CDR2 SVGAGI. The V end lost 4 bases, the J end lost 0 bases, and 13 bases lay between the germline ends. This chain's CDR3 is CASSSNLEDSYEQYF. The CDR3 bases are TGTGCCAGCAGTTCCAATCTGGAGGACTCCTACGAGCAGTACTTC.

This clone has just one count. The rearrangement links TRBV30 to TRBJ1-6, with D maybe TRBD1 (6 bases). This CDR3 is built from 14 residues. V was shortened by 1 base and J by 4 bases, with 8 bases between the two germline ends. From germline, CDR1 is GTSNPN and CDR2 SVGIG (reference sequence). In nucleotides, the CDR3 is TGTGCCTGGAGTGCGGACAGATATAATTCACCCCTCCACTTT. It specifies CAWSADRYNSPLHF.

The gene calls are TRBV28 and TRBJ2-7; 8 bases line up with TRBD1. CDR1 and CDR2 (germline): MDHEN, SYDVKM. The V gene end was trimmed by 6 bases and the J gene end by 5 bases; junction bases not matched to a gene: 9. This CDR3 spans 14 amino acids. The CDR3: CASSPVDRANEQYF. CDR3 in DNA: TGTGCCAGCAGCCCCGTGGACAGGGCTAACGAGCAGTACTTC.

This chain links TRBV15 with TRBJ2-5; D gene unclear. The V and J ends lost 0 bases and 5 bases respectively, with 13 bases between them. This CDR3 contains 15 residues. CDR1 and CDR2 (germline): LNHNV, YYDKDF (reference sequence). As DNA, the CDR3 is TGTGCCACCAGCAGAGATCGCCTGGACGGGGAGACCCAGTACTTC. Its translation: CATSRDRLDGETQYF.